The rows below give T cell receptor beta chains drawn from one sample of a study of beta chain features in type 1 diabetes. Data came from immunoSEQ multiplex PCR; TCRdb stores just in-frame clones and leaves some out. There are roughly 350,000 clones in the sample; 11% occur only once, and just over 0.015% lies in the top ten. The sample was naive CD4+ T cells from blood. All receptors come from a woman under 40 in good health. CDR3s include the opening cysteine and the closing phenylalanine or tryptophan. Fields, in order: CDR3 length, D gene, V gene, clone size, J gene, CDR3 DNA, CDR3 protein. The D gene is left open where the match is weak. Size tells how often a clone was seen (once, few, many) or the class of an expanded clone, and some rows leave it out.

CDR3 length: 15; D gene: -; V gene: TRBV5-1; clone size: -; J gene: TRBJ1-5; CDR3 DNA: TGCGCCAGCAGCTTGGAGGGAGTGATCGGTCAGCCCCAGCATTTT; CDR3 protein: CASSLEGVIGQPQHF
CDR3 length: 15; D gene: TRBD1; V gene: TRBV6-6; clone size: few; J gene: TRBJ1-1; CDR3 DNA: TGTGCCAGCAGCTACCCGGACAGGGGAAACACTGAAGCTTTCTTT; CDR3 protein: CASSYPDRGNTEAFF
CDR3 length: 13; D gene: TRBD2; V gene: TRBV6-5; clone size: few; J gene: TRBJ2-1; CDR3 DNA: TGTGCCAGCAGGACTAGCGGGAACAATGAGCAGTTCTTC; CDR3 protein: CASRTSGNNEQFF
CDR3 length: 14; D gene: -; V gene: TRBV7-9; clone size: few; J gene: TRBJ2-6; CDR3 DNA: TGTGCCAGCAGCCCGGGAGTGGGGGCCAACGTCCTGACTTTC; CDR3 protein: CASSPGVGANVLTF
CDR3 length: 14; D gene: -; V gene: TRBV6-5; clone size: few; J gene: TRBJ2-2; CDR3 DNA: TGTGCGGCGAAAAGACAGGACAACACCGGGGAGCTGTTTTTT; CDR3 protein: CAAKRQDNTGELFF
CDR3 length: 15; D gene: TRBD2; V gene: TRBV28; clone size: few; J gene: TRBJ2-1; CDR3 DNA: TGTGCCAGCAGCCCCGGGACTAGCGGTGTTAATGAGCAGTTCTTC; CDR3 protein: CASSPGTSGVNEQFF
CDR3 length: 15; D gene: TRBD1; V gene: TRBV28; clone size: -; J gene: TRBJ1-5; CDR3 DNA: TGTGCCAGCAGTTCGCCGGGACAGAGCAATCAGCCCCAGCATTTT; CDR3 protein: CASSSPGQSNQPQHF
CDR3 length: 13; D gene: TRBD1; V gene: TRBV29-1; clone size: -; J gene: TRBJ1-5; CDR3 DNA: TGCAGCGTTCGGACAGGCCCTAATCAGCCCCAGCATTTT; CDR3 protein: CSVRTGPNQPQHF
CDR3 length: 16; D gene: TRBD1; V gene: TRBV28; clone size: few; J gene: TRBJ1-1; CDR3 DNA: TGTGCCAGCAGTTCCCGACAGGGTTCCTTGAACACTGAAGCTTTCTTT; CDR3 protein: CASSSRQGSLNTEAFF
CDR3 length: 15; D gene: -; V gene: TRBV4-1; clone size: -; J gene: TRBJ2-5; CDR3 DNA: TGCGCCAGCAGCCAAGATCGGACAGTTCAAGAGACCCAGTACTTC; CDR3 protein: CASSQDRTVQETQYF
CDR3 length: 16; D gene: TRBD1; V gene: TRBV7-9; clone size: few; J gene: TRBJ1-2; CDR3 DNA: TGTGCCAGCAGCTCCCCGCGGACAGGGAATAACTATGGCTACACCTTC; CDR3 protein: CASSSPRTGNNYGYTF
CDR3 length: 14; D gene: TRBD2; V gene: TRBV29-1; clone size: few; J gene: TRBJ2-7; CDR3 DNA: TGCAGCGTTGGGGAAATAGCGGGAGGAACCGAGCAGTACTTC; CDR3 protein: CSVGEIAGGTEQYF
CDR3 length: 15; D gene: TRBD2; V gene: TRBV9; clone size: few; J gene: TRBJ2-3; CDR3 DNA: TGTGCCAGCAGCGTTTCTAGCGGGGATCTGGATACGCAGTATTTT; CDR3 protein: CASSVSSGDLDTQYF
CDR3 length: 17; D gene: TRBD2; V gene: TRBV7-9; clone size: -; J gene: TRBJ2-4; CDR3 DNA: TGTGCCAGCAGCTTAGCGCCAGCGCGGGAGGCCGGGAGCATTCAGTACTTC; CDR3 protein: CASSLAPAREAGSIQYF
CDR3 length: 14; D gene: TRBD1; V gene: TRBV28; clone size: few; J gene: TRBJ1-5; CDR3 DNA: TGTGCCAGCAGTTCCGGGACAGCTAATCAGCCCCAGCATTTT; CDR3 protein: CASSSGTANQPQHF
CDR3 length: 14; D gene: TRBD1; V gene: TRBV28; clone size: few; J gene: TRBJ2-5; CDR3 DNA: TGTGCCAGCAGTTCCCCGGACAGGAGGGAGACCCAGTACTTC; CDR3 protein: CASSSPDRRETQYF
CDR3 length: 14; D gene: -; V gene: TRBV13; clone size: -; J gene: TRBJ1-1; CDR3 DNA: TGTGCCAGCAGCAAACACGGGGTGGGCACTGAAGCTTTCTTT; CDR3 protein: CASSKHGVGTEAFF
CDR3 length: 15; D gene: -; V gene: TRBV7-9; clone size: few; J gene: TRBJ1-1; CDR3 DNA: TGTGCCAGCAGCTTAGTGGGGGCCCCGGGTACTGAAGCTTTCTTT; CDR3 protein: CASSLVGAPGTEAFF
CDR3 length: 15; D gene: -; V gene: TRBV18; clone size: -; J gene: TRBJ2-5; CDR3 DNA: TGTGCCAGCTCACCCCCAGGGCAGTTCCAAGAGACCCAGTACTTC; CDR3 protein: CASSPPGQFQETQYF
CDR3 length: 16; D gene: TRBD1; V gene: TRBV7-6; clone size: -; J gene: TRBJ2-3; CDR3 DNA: TGTGCCAGCAGCCAATTCGTGGGGACAGCTACAGATACGCAGTATTTT; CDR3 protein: CASSQFVGTATDTQYF
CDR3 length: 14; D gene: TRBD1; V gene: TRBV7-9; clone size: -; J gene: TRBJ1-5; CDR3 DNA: TGTGCCAGCAGCCGGGACAGGGTGAATCAGCCCCAGCATTTT; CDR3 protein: CASSRDRVNQPQHF
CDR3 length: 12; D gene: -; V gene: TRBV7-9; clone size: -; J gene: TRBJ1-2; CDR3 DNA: TGTGCCAGCAGCTTTCAGGGATCTGGCTACACCTTC; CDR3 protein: CASSFQGSGYTF
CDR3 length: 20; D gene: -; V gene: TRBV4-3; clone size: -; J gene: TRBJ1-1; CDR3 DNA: TGCGCCAGCAGCCAAGATGCGATGTTTGTCGGGCCTATGGGGGGCACTGAAGCTTTCTTT; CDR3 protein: CASSQDAMFVGPMGGTEAFF